What follows is one T cell receptor (beta chain) and its context. Its specificity is unknown. CDR1 SGHNT and CDR2 YYREEE come from the germline V gene (reference sequence). CDR3 length equals 15 residues. Trimming at V came to 1 base and at J to 2 bases, leaving 3 bases not matched to a gene. This record comes from a study of vaccination and CD4 T cells after COVID-19. On the study more broadly: As control conditions, cultures were given either a CEFX pool serving as positive control, an HIV-1 Nef pool, or no peptide at all. Whole-study findings and limits: Counts of SARS-CoV-2-reactive clonotypes had a median that went from around 21 to 38, a nonsignificant change.

Researchers used the Oncomine TCR Beta short-read assay to sequence DNA from cultured CD4+ T cells. TCRdb passed the PCR reads through MiXCR, listing each CDR3 protein once. This table holds under 25,000 distinct CDR3 sequences, around half found once. Treatment noted: roughly 10-day PBMC culture with coronavirus spike peptide pools or control peptides (ViraFEST assay). Before Alpha, Beta and Delta appeared in the US, convalescents tested positive (March–December 2020). What was sequenced was CD4+ T cells from blood, cultured in vitro. V gene TRBV5-4 combines with J gene TRBJ2-3, with 8 bases that match TRBD2. The TCR comes from a human donor who had recovered from COVID-19. Written as DNA, the CDR3 is TGTGCCAGCAGCTTGACTAGCGGATACACAGATACGCAGTATTTT. Its protein is CASSLTSGYTDTQYF.